This T cell receptor (beta chain) appears in the sequencing data of a study of regulatory T cells in long-lasting Graves disease. This clonotype was found many times. Building the TCR beta libraries relied on iRepertoire HTBI primers, and CDR3 regions underwent Arm-PCR. In the original processing: Taken together, the samples had 60 or so TRBV and more than 12 TRBJ segments identified. TCRdb re-analysed the multiplex PCR reads in MiXCR, keeping a single row per CDR3 protein. V and J calls and clone size were set by TCRdb, not the authors. The sample has fewer than 450,000 distinct CDR3 sequences; about a quarter are singletons. Looked up from germline, CDR1 is DFQATT and CDR2 is SNEGSKA (reference sequence). The CDR3 is made up of 15 amino acids. Trimming stripped 0 bases from V and 8 bases from J, with 14 bases between. Stated time point: persistent/refractory GD, antithyroid drugs over 5 years with positive TRAb. PBMCs provided the RNA from which the TCR library was made.

J is TRBJ1-6 and V is TRBV20-1; D gene uncertain. The input for sequencing was peripheral blood mononuclear cells (PBMCs), taken when the disease was refractory, from a patient treated with antithyroid drugs. The source of this sequence is a female donor with Graves disease. CDR3 loop: CSARDTALVDSPLHF. CDR3 DNA sequence: TGCAGTGCTAGAGATACGGCTCTCGTAGATTCACCCCTCCACTTT.